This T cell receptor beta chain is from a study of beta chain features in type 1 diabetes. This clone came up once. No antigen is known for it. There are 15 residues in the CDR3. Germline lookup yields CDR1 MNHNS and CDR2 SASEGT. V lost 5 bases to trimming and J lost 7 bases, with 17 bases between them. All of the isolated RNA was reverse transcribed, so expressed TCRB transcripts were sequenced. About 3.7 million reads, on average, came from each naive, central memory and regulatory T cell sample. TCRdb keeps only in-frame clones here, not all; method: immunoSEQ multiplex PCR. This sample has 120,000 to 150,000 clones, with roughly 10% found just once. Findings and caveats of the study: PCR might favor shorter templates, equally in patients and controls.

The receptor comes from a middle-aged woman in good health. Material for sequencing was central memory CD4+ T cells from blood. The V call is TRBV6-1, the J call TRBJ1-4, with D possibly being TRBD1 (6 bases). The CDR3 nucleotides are TGTGCCAGCAGTCCCTGGACAGTATCGTTTGAAAAACTGTTTTTT. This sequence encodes CASSPWTVSFEKLFF.